This T cell receptor beta chain comes out of a study of blood T cell repertoires in COVID-19. Study-wide context: Whether acute or convalescent, the COVID-19 samples came from the United States, Italy and Spain.

In the original analysis: Reference gene primers were amplified, and this amplification served to estimate nucleated cell counts. Generated by immunoSEQ multiplex PCR, the TCRdb table keeps only in-frame clones and is missing some. The D gene and trimming were derived from the DNA, and the V and J assignments and clone size from that table. In the table there are around 260,000 clones, roughly 86% of which are singletons. Germline CDR1 is KGHDR and CDR2 is SFDVKD. This CDR3 has 15 amino acids. The J segment lost 8 bases and the V segment lost 4 bases, leaving 12 bases of the junction unmatched. This receptor was obtained from a man younger than 35 with active or convalescent COVID-19. The sequenced sample consisted of peripheral blood. The chain uses TRBV24-1 and TRBJ1-2, with TRBD1 matching 7 bases. CDR3 nucleotides: TGTGCCACCAGTGACCCACGGACAGGCGAGAGAGGCTACACCTTC. Its protein is CATSDPRTGERGYTF.